A single sample is the source of the 26 T cell receptor beta chains below, sequenced in a study of T cells after yellow fever vaccination. TCRdb itself ran the 5' RACE reads through MiXCR, one entry per CDR3 protein. The table records 500,000 to 650,000 distinct CDR3 sequences, approximately 12% of them present only once. The sequenced sample was PBMCs, obtained on the day of the yellow fever booster vaccination. All receptors come from a man under 40 who received the YFV17D yellow fever vaccine.

The chain couples TRBV5-1 to TRBJ2-1; 10 bases are a match to TRBD1. Trimming took 4 bases from V and 5 from J; bases not matched to a gene: 6. The germline gives CDR1 SGHRS, CDR2 YFSETQ. This CDR3 spans 15 amino acids. The CDR3 sequence: CASSVRTGGDNEQFF. The CDR3 DNA follows: TGCGCCAGCAGCGTCCGGACAGGGGGGGACAATGAGCAGTTCTTC.

The chain carries TRBV28 and TRBJ2-7, with unresolved D. The germline V gene has CDR1 MDHEN and CDR2 SYDVKM. Deletions cut 11 bases from V and 5 bases from J, with 4 bases between. The CDR3 runs to 8 residues. CDR3 in amino acids: CAVDEQYF. Written as DNA, the CDR3 is TGTGCCGTGGACGAGCAGTACTTC. The whole variable domain, remainder taken from reference TRBV28 and TRBJ2-7, is DVKVTQSSRYLVKRTGEKVFLECVQDMDHENMFWYRQDPGLGLRLIYFSYDVKMKEKGDIPEGYSVSREKKERFSLILESASTNQTSMYLCAVDEQYFGPGTRLTVT.

This clonotype was seen a handful of times. The genes are TRBV29-1 and TRBJ2-1; no definite D call. Per germline, CDR1 SQVTM and CDR2 ANQGSEA. The CDR3 loop spans 12 amino acids. Trimming shortened V by 3 bases and J by 12 bases, and 15 bases separated the two germline ends. CDR3 protein: CSVEPSLAGQFF. The CDR3 coding sequence is TGCAGCGTTGAGCCTAGTTTGGCTGGGCAGTTCTTC.

This clonotype has just a few counts. The chain carries TRBV6-1 and TRBJ2-5, with D tentatively TRBD1 (6 bases). V dropped 6 bases and J dropped 5 bases, with 13 bases sitting between them. The CDR3 loop spans 13 amino acids. Germline V gene data show CDR1 as MNHNS and CDR2 as SASEGT. CDR3 amino acids: CASRSDQGETQYF. The CDR3 DNA follows: TGTGCCAGCAGGAGCGATCAGGGGGAGACCCAGTACTTC.

V gene TRBV7-9 combines with J gene TRBJ2-7, with D maybe TRBD2 (7 bases). V was cut by 5 bases and J by 7 bases, with 18 bases left in between. The CDR3 contains 14 residues. The germline V gene has CDR1 SEHNR and CDR2 FQNEAQ (reference sequence). Written as DNA, the CDR3 is TGTGCCAGCAGCAGTAGAGGGGGGGCTGGGGAGCAGTACTTC. Translation: CASSSRGGAGEQYF.

The genes are TRBV5-1 and TRBJ2-7; D is uncertain. This CDR3 is 14 amino acids long. The germline V and J ends were trimmed by 2 bases and 6 bases, with 15 bases remaining between them. Germline V gives CDR1 SGHRS, CDR2 YFSETQ. The CDR3 DNA is TGCGCCAGCAGCTTTGGTAGTCAAGTCTCCGAGCAGTACTTC. Amino acid sequence: CASSFGSQVSEQYF. The whole variable domain, remainder taken from reference TRBV5-1 and TRBJ2-7, is KAGVTQTPRYLIKTRGQQVTLSCSPISGHRSVSWYQQTPGQGLQFLFEYFSETQRNKGNFPGRFSGRQFSNSRSEMNVSTLELGDSALYLCASSFGSQVSEQYFGPGTRLTVT.

The J gene is TRBJ2-3, the V gene TRBV10-3; 7 nucleotides match TRBD1. The CDR3 is made up of 13 amino acids. V shed 8 bases and J 2 bases; nucleotides not matched to a gene: 4. Germline assignment: CDR1 ENHRY and CDR2 SYGVKD. The CDR3 region is CAIEGATTDTQYF. The DNA of the CDR3 is TGTGCCATCGAGGGGGCCACCACAGATACGCAGTATTTT.

This clonotype showed up just a few times. At one end, the junction sequence differs from germline, possibly due to a read error. The chain links TRBV20-1 to TRBJ2-1, with 8 bases fitting TRBD2. Germline V gene lookup returns CDR1 DFQATT and CDR2 SNEGSKA (reference sequence). The length of the CDR3 is 16 residues. The CDR3 sequence: CCARGATSETYNEQFF. As DNA, the CDR3 is TGCTGTGCTAGAGGGGCGACTAGCGAGACCTACAATGAGCAGTTCTTC.

This sequence joins TRBV29-1 and TRBJ2-7, with TRBD2 identical over 8 bases. The V segment lost 4 bases and the J segment 3 bases; nucleotides outside the gene matches: 5. CDR3 length equals 13 residues. Germline V gives CDR1 SQVTM, CDR2 ANQGSEA. As DNA, the CDR3 is TGCAGCGTTGTTTCAGCGGGGGTCTACGAGCAGTACTTC. This codes for CSVVSAGVYEQYF.

This chain uses TRBV20-1 with TRBJ2-2, with TRBD2 as a possible D gene (6 bases). The germline CDR1 and CDR2 sequences are DFQATT and SNEGSKA (reference sequence). V lost 6 bases and J lost 0, with 11 bases in between. CDR3 size: 14 residues. The CDR3 loop reads CSARPGANTGELFF. The CDR3 nucleotides are TGCAGTGCCCGCCCGGGGGCGAACACCGGGGAGCTGTTTTTT.

The J gene is TRBJ2-7, the V gene TRBV28; D is ambiguous. Per germline, CDR1 MDHEN and CDR2 SYDVKM. The CDR3 spans 11 residues. The V and J ends lost 6 bases and 2 bases respectively, with 5 bases between them. This chain's CDR3 is CASRKTYEQYF. As DNA, the CDR3 is TGTGCCAGCAGAAAGACCTACGAGCAGTACTTC.

The chain employs TRBV5-4 and TRBJ2-4, with 9 positions matching TRBD1. The germline V gene encodes CDR1 SGHNT and CDR2 YYREEE (reference sequence). The CDR3 consists of 16 residues. Trimming cost V 0 bases and J 6 bases; bases outside gene matches: 7. The CDR3 nucleotides are TGTGCCAGCAGCTTGGATAAGGGACAGGGCATAAACATTCAGTACTTC. It specifies CASSLDKGQGINIQYF.

V gene TRBV7-2 combines with J gene TRBJ1-2; D is unclear. V was shortened by 3 bases and J by 8 bases, with 13 bases between the two germline ends. Germline assignment: CDR1 SGHTA and CDR2 FQGNSA. This CDR3 is 13 amino acids long. CDR3 nucleotide sequence: TGTGCCAGCAGCTTCGAGGGTCGGGAAGGCTACACCTTC. Protein sequence: CASSFEGREGYTF.

This clonotype was seen a handful of times. CDR3 sequence (DNA): TGTGCCAGCAGTTACTCCACACTAGCGGGAACCTACGAGCAGTACTTC. Translating gives CASSYSTLAGTYEQYF. This chain uses TRBV6-2 or TRBV6-3 with TRBJ2-7, with 10 bases that match TRBD2. The junction had 4 bases not matched to a gene; V was cut back by 0 bases and J by 2 bases. The germline CDR1 and CDR2 sequences are MNHEY and SVGEGT. The length of the CDR3 is 16 residues.

This clonotype has a handful of counts. The J gene is TRBJ2-7, the V gene TRBV30; D perhaps matches TRBD1 (6 bases). CDR1 is GTSNPN and CDR2 is SVGIG in the germline V gene (reference sequence). The CDR3 has 11 amino acids. Trimming shortened V by 5 bases and J by 6 bases, and 11 bases separated the two germline ends. This CDR3 reads CAWAQGAEQYF. CDR3 DNA: TGTGCCTGGGCACAGGGCGCCGAGCAGTACTTC.

This clonotype was picked up a small number of times. The chain links TRBV29-1 to TRBJ2-5; the D call may be TRBD1 or TRBD2 (6 bases each). The CDR3 sequence is 16 residues long. CDR1 is SQVTM, CDR2 ANQGSEA, per germline. V gave up 6 bases and J gave up 3 bases, with 23 bases separating them. The CDR3, as DNA: TGCAGCGTGTCCGGGACATTTCTGACTAGGGAAGAGACCCAGTACTTC. This codes for CSVSGTFLTREETQYF.

This clonotype was seen more than once but under ten times. The chain has TRBV7-2 and TRBJ2-2; TRBD1 matches 7 bases. The CDR3 is 16 amino acids. Germline CDR1 is SGHTA and CDR2 is FQGNSA. V shed 6 bases, J shed 1 base, and the junction held 8 bases outside the gene matches. CDR3 nucleotide sequence: TGTGCCAGCAGTTCCACAGGGGCGCAGAACACCGGGGAGCTGTTTTTT. Amino acids: CASSSTGAQNTGELFF.

V usage is TRBV4-3 and J usage is TRBJ2-2, with 8 bases lining up with TRBD1. The CDR3 has 15 residues. V lost 4 bases to trimming and J lost 7 bases; unmatched junction nucleotides: 8. The germline gives CDR1 LGHNA, CDR2 YSLEER. Here the CDR3 DNA reads TGCGCCAGCAGCCTCACAGGGGGAGAGGTCGGGGAGCTGTTTTTT. This translates into CASSLTGGEVGELFF.

This clonotype was counted between two and nine times. The chain couples TRBV5-1 to TRBJ2-3; D is possibly TRBD2 (5 bases). From germline, CDR1 is SGHRS and CDR2 YFSETQ. CDR3 length: 15 residues. Trimming took off 2 bases at V and 0 bases at J, with 10 bases between the two ends. The CDR3 loop is CASSLRTDSTDTQYF. For the CDR3, the DNA is TGCGCCAGCAGCTTAAGGACTGATAGCACAGATACGCAGTATTTT.

The chain carries TRBV20-1 and TRBJ2-3, with D perhaps matching TRBD2 (6 bases). The germline CDR1 and CDR2 sequences are DFQATT and SNEGSKA (reference sequence). This CDR3 has 12 residues. CDR3 protein: CGGILHTDTQYF. In DNA, the CDR3 is TGCGGAGGGATCCTTCACACAGATACGCAGTATTTT.

CDR3 sequence reads: CASSHITVEETQYF. The CDR3 DNA is TGTGCCAGCAGCCATATCACGGTGGAAGAGACCCAGTACTTC. The chain recombines TRBV3-1 with TRBJ2-5, with D unclear. Trimming shortened V by 3 bases and J by 3 bases, and 11 bases separated the two germline ends. This CDR3 has 14 residues. Germline CDR1 reads LGHDT; CDR2 reads YNNKEL (reference sequence).

A note on this clonotype: One end of the junction fails to match germline, which may point to a read error. This rearrangement joins TRBV5-1 to TRBJ2-1; D is possibly TRBD2 (6 bases). Germline CDR1 SGHRS, CDR2 YFSETQ. The CDR3 spans 13 residues. CDR3 nucleotides: TGCGCCAGCAGCCTGGAGGGCTACAATGAGCGGTTCTTC. Its translation is CASSLEGYNERFF.

The chain employs TRBV20-1 and TRBJ2-7; 13 nucleotides match TRBD2. Germline V gene lookup returns CDR1 DFQATT and CDR2 SNEGSKA (reference sequence). The CDR3 covers 13 residues. J lost 10 bases, V lost 3 bases, and 6 bases had no gene match. CDR3 sequence reads: CSARRTSGSFQYF. The CDR3 DNA sequence: TGCAGTGCTAGGAGGACTAGCGGGAGTTTCCAGTACTTC.

The J gene is TRBJ2-7, the V gene TRBV7-2, with D perhaps TRBD1 or TRBD2 (5 bases each). The CDR3 is made up of 17 amino acids. Trimming stripped 6 bases from V and 3 bases from J, with 24 bases between. Germline V gene lookup returns CDR1 SGHTA and CDR2 FQGNSA. Written as DNA, the CDR3 is TGTGCCAGCAGGGATACTCAATGGGGGTCGGGGTTCTACGAGCAGTACTTC. Translation: CASRDTQWGSGFYEQYF.

In this sample, this clonotype turned up a few times. The V gene is TRBV5-1, the J gene TRBJ2-5; TRBD2 might be the D (5 bases). V lost 7 bases, J lost 2 bases, and 9 bases lay in between. The CDR3 consists of 12 residues. CDR1 and CDR2 from the germline V gene are SGHRS and YFSETQ. The CDR3 DNA reads TGCGCCAGCCGACTAACTCAAGAGACCCAGTACTTC. Translated, it gives CASRLTQETQYF.

This clonotype was seen a few times. The gene calls are TRBV6-5 and TRBJ2-3, with D tentatively TRBD2 (5 bases). Germline V lookup: CDR1 MNHEY, CDR2 SVGAGI. V was pared by 4 bases and J by 2 bases, with 16 bases between. The CDR3 has 16 residues. CDR3 sequence (DNA): TGTGCCAGCAGTTCTAAGCGGCAATTACACACAGATACGCAGTATTTT. It encodes CASSSKRQLHTDTQYF.